This paragraph reports one T cell receptor (beta chain). Its antigen is not yet known. Base qualities are not recorded, but no much larger clone differs from it by a single base. Library creation used the immunoSEQ multiplex PCR assay. The authors' pipeline ran thus. During preprocessing, nonproductive sequences were removed, along with CDR3s that did not begin with C, did not end with F or W, or were shorter than 7 amino acids. Antigen-specific clonotypes were called with the MANAFEST web app, based on expansion relative to reference and other culture wells. A clone was considered positive if significant expansion relative to the reference culture was observed in 2 of 3 replicate wells at an FDR below 0.05. For a clone to be considered positive, significant expansion relative to all other tandem wells and an odds ratio above 5 were also required. CDR3 homology was measured as pairwise Levenshtein distance, computed with the stringdist R package after trimming three terminal residues from each end. Drawn from immuneACCESS, this table holds only the in-frame rearrangements with V and J called that TCRdb kept. Clones are partly lost; checked studies trace under half to an unresolved V gene and leave the rest unexplained. D and trimming come from the DNA, and the V and J calls and clone size come from that table. The sample table lists approximately 24,000 clones, 60% to 85% of them with a count of one. The biggest ten clones account for 10% to 15% of the sample.

CDR1 and CDR2, per the germline V gene, are MGHRA and YSYEKL. The CDR3 spans 18 residues, from the cysteine through the phenylalanine. The sequence is cut down to CDR3 DNA, 54 bases in frame from base 1. V loses 2 bases of germline sequence and J loses 5 bases, and the interval between the two ends is 24 bases. The sample comes from a study of CD4 T cells in relation to SARS-CoV-2 and coronaviruses (dated by TCRdb to the early 2020s). General notes on the study: In the ViraFEST assay, PBMCs were cultured with antigen for roughly ten days, after which TCR beta CDR3s were sequenced to identify clonal expansions specific to the antigen. A different TCR-beta assay, based on Illumina, was used to sequence expansion assays from other donors in the study. Samples from a few pre-COVID donors and the naive versus memory experiments were sequenced with the Adaptive Biotechnologies TCR-sequencing kit; other data were Illumina-based. Memory CD4+ T cell crossreactivity between SARS-CoV-2 and common cold coronavirus spike proteins was assessed at the TCR clonotype level in the study. The negative reference condition was either a culture with an HIV-1 Nef peptide pool or a culture with no peptide. Using patient-derived lymphoblastoid cell lines, the shared crossreactive spike epitopes were mapped to their HLA restriction.

CD4+ T cells from unexposed donors were collected before the COVID-19 pandemic (2011-2018). After approximately eleven days of culture, CD4+ T cells were isolated with the EasySep CD4+ T cell isolation kit. As cell number allowed, CD4+ T cells from unexposed donors were tested for reactivity to SARS-CoV-2 S and N and to four common cold coronavirus spike pools. Each well held 1.5 million to 2.5 million PBMCs cultured in IMDM containing roughly 5% human AB serum and around 10 IU/ml IL-2. Half of the culture medium was replaced with fresh IL-2-containing medium on days 3 and 7. Each peptide culture condition was generally run in triplicate replicate wells. The leukapheresis product for the unexposed donors was obtained through commercial purchase. PBMCs were isolated from leukapheresis product or whole blood by Ficoll-Paque PLUS gradient centrifugation. PBMCs were either cryopreserved at -140°C or used fresh in the expansion assay. The QIAamp Micro DNA Kit was used to extract genomic DNA from the CD4+ T cells.

Beyond this particular receptor, the publication reports: Compared with monoreactive clones, crossreactive clones had significantly weaker SARS-CoV-2-driven expansion, a result consistent with antigenic imprinting. Crossreactivity analysis centred on spike protein, so crossreactivity against other viral proteins was not assessed. Because no donor provided both pre-pandemic and post-infection samples, tracing the source of pre-existing responses was limited. The study was constrained by small numbers of patients and of tested TCRs. Memory CD4+ clonotypes crossrecognizing SARS-CoV-2 and at least one common cold coronavirus spike were found in approximately 60% of donors.

The sequence links TRBV4-1 to TRBJ1-2, and perhaps TRBD1 as D gene, on 6 matching bases. Sequencing was done on a sample of CD4+ T cells from PBMCs, cultured in vitro. This receptor was obtained from a human donor in good health. The sequenced DNA is TGCGCCAGCAGCCAACCGACCGAGACAGGACTGCAATTATATGGCTACACCTTC. It encodes CASSQPTETGLQLYGYTF.